What follows are 19 T cell receptor beta chains derived from one specimen sequenced in a study of spatial heterogeneity in lung cancer. Time point denoted: sample taken at primary tumor resection. In each case, whole RNA from tumor, nontumor lung or frozen PBMC was sequenced unsorted. Each CDR3 protein is one row after TCRdb ran MiXCR on the 5' RACE reads. The sample lists 60,000 to 80,000 distinct CDR3 sequences, 10% to 15% seen once, with 7.2% in the top ten. This specimen was PBMCs, taken at surgery. The source is a male donor with early-stage non-small cell lung cancer.

This chain uses TRBV18 with TRBJ2-1; 12 bases fit TRBD2. CDR1 KGHSH and CDR2 LQKENI come from the germline V gene. J was trimmed by 9 bases and V by 3 bases; bases with no gene match: 12. CDR3 length: 17 amino acids. The CDR3 DNA sequence: TGTGCCAGCTCACCGCCTAGCGGGAGGGCCATAGGTAGTGAGCAGTTCTTC. As protein: CASSPPSGRAIGSEQFF.

This chain joins TRBV29-1 and TRBJ1-2; D is unresolved. CDR3 length: 15 amino acids. The germline V gene encodes CDR1 SQVTM and CDR2 ANQGSEA. V lost 5 bases, J lost 6 bases, and 22 bases lay in between. In nucleotides, the CDR3 is TGCAGCGTTTTCAACCCCACACTGGCGTCCGATGGCTACACCTTC. Translating gives CSVFNPTLASDGYTF. Supplemented by reference TRBV29-1 and TRBJ1-2, the full variable domain reads SAVISQKPSRDICQRGTSLTIQCQVDSQVTMMFWYRQQPGQSLTLIATANQGSEATYESGFVIDKFPISRPNLTFSTLTVSNMSPEDSSIYLCSVFNPTLASDGYTFGSGTRLTVV.

This clonotype appeared a few times. The rearrangement links TRBV4-1 to TRBJ2-5, with 7 bases matching TRBD1. Germline trimming cut 4 bases from V and 2 bases from J; bases unmatched to any gene: 7. The CDR3 length is 15 residues. CDR1 and CDR2 (germline): MGHRA, YSYEKL. CDR3 sequence reads: CASSRFWGQQETQYF. Here the CDR3 DNA reads TGCGCCAGCAGCCGATTTTGGGGACAGCAAGAGACCCAGTACTTC.

This clonotype came up a few times. The genes are TRBV11-2 and TRBJ1-4; no definite D call. The V end lost 5 bases, the J end lost 6 bases, and 13 bases lay between the germline ends. Germline assignment: CDR1 SGHAT and CDR2 FQNNGV. This CDR3 is 14 amino acids long. The CDR3 loop reads CASSPRAADEKLFF. The CDR3 DNA sequence: TGTGCCAGCAGCCCGCGGGCAGCGGATGAAAAACTGTTTTTT.

This clonotype was seen a handful of times. The chain uses TRBV7-6 and TRBJ2-7, with D possibly TRBD2 on 5 matching bases. Looked up from germline, CDR1 is SGHVS and CDR2 is FNYEAQ. V lost 2 bases and J 3 bases, leaving 11 bases between the germline ends. The CDR3 spans 14 residues. CDR3 sequence (DNA): TGTGCCAGCAGCTTAATGAGGGAAGGCTACGAGCAGTACTTC. Translation: CASSLMREGYEQYF.

The CDR3 loop reads CAWSVLLAGAGDTQYF. CDR3 DNA: TGTGCCTGGAGTGTCTTACTAGCGGGAGCTGGAGATACGCAGTATTTT. The chain joins TRBV30 to TRBJ2-3; TRBD2 aligns across 11 bases. This CDR3 contains 16 residues. CDR1 and CDR2 from the germline V gene are GTSNPN and SVGIG (reference sequence). V dropped 0 bases and J dropped 5; count of bases not matched to a gene: 7.

The table lists this clonotype with a few counts. The chain links TRBV14 to TRBJ1-6, with D hard to call. Trimming stripped 4 bases from V and 7 bases from J, with 5 bases between. Germline V gene data show CDR1 as SGHDN and CDR2 as FVKESK. The length of the CDR3 is 12 residues. In nucleotides, the CDR3 is TGTGCCAGCAGCCCCTGGAATTCACCCCTCCACTTT. Amino acids: CASSPWNSPLHF.

The chain combines TRBV2 with TRBJ1-2; 11 bases are shared with TRBD1. The CDR3 is made up of 16 amino acids. The V gene's germline CDR1 is SNHLY and CDR2 FYNNEI. The V and J ends lost 4 bases and 4 bases, in that order; junction bases with no gene match: 8. The CDR3 sequence is CASSGLTGTGGYGYTF. CDR3 nucleotides: TGTGCCAGCAGTGGATTAACCGGGACAGGGGGCTATGGCTACACCTTC.

J is TRBJ2-2 and V is TRBV5-1; 9 nucleotides align to TRBD1. Germline trimming cut 2 bases from V and 7 bases from J; bases unmatched to any gene: 6. Germline V CDR1 and CDR2: SGHRS, YFSETQ. The CDR3 is 15 residues long. The CDR3 region is CASSFDGQGSGELFF. The DNA of the CDR3 is TGCGCCAGCAGCTTCGATGGACAGGGGAGCGGGGAGCTGTTTTTT.

The table lists this clonotype with many counts. This chain uses TRBV7-9 with TRBJ1-1; D is undetermined. The CDR3 covers 15 residues. CDR1 is SEHNR and CDR2 is FQNEAQ in the germline V gene (reference sequence). V was pared by 1 base and J by 1 base, with 10 bases between. The CDR3: CASSLGRYANTEAFF. CDR3 sequence (DNA): TGTGCCAGCAGCTTAGGACGGTACGCGAACACTGAAGCTTTCTTT.

The sample holds a few counts of this clonotype. The CDR3 DNA reads TGTGCCAGCACCTTTGACAGTGCCACTAACTATGGCTACACCTTC. Protein sequence: CASTFDSATNYGYTF. The rearrangement links TRBV2 to TRBJ1-2; possibly TRBD1 for D (5 bases). The CDR3 length is 15 residues. CDR1 and CDR2 (germline): SNHLY, FYNNEI. V gave up 7 bases and J gave up 0 bases, with 15 bases separating them. The whole variable domain, remainder taken from reference TRBV2 and TRBJ1-2, is EPEVTQTPSHQVTQMGQEVILRCVPISNHLYFYWYRQILGQKVEFLVSFYNNEISEKSEIFDDQFSVERPDGSNFTLKIRSTKLEDSAMYFCASTFDSATNYGYTFGSGTRLTVV.

This clonotype has ten or more counts. The V gene is TRBV29-1, the J gene TRBJ2-2; D is ambiguous. Germline V gives CDR1 SQVTM, CDR2 ANQGSEA. The CDR3 totals 12 residues. Trimming pared 5 bases from V and 4 bases from J, leaving 8 bases between. CDR3 nucleotide sequence: TGCAGCGTTAGGGCAGCCACCGGGGAGCTGTTTTTT. Its protein product is CSVRAATGELFF.

V is TRBV5-8 and J is TRBJ1-1, with TRBD1 as a possible D gene (5 bases). The CDR3 is made up of 16 amino acids. Germline V CDR1 and CDR2: SGHTS, YDEGEE. Trimming stripped 3 bases from V and 2 bases from J, with 17 bases between. As DNA, the CDR3 is TGTGCCAGCAGCTGGGGCTTTCAGGACACCAACACTGAAGCTTTCTTT. This codes for CASSWGFQDTNTEAFF.

Only a few counts were recorded for this clonotype. This chain links TRBV20-1 with TRBJ1-2, with unresolved D. The CDR3 consists of 12 residues. Germline CDR1 and CDR2: DFQATT and SNEGSKA (reference sequence). V shed 3 bases and J shed 8 bases, with 13 bases lying between them. The CDR3 bases are TGCAGTGCTAGTCCGTCAGAGAACGGCTACACCTTC. As protein: CSASPSENGYTF.

The chain uses TRBV7-7 and TRBJ2-2; D is unresolved. The germline V and J ends were trimmed by 1 base and 2 bases, with 5 bases remaining between them. Germline assignment: CDR1 SSHAT and CDR2 FNYEAQ (reference sequence). The CDR3 sequence is 14 residues long. In DNA, the CDR3 is TGTGCCAGCAGCTTAGGGTCCAACACCGGGGAGCTGTTTTTT. It translates to CASSLGSNTGELFF.

The sample holds a few counts of this clonotype. The V call is TRBV4-2, the J call TRBJ2-5, with TRBD2 matching over 11 bases. The junction had 16 bases not matched to a gene; V was cut back by 4 bases and J by 6 bases. The V gene's germline CDR1 is LGHNA and CDR2 YNFKEQ. The CDR3 totals 18 residues. This CDR3 is CASSPNYDIAGGLKTQYF. In DNA form, the CDR3 reads TGTGCCAGCAGCCCAAACTATGATATAGCGGGAGGGCTGAAGACCCAGTACTTC.

This chain links TRBV6-6 with TRBJ2-3; the match to TRBD2 covers 13 bases. The trim removed 6 bases at V and 5 bases at J, leaving 8 bases unmatched. There are 16 residues in the CDR3. Germline V gives CDR1 MNHNY, CDR2 SVGAGI (reference sequence). The CDR3 spells CASRRGLAGVRDTQYF. The CDR3, as DNA: TGTGCCAGCAGACGCGGACTAGCGGGAGTTAGAGATACGCAGTATTTT.

This clonotype was seen a handful of times. This chain connects TRBV5-1 to TRBJ1-1; 7 bases fit TRBD1. The CDR3 runs 15 residues. The V gene's germline CDR1 is SGHRS and CDR2 YFSETQ. Trimming at V came to 4 bases and at J to 14 bases, leaving 20 bases not matched to a gene. CDR3 nucleotides: TGCGCCAGCAGCCCCTCCCCCCGGGACAGCCTCGGTGAATTCTTT. Translated: CASSPSPRDSLGEFF.

This rearrangement joins TRBV12-3 or TRBV12-4 to TRBJ1-1; no firm D call. The CDR3 extends over 14 amino acids. V lost 5 bases to trimming and J lost 3 bases, with 13 bases between them. CDR3 residues: CASSPAAGYTEAFF. The DNA for the CDR3 is TGTGCCAGCAGTCCTGCGGCGGGGTACACTGAAGCTTTCTTT.